One and the same sample provided the 11 T cell receptor beta chains below, sequenced in a study of tumor-infiltrating lymphocytes in localized non-small cell lung cancer. Assay: immunoSEQ multiplex PCR; the TCRdb copy retains only in-frame clones and omits some. The table has 12,000 or so clones, about four fifths seen once. Sequenced: lung tumor tissue. The origin of the receptors is a human donor with non-small cell lung cancer.

The genes are TRBV7-2 and TRBJ2-1; 10 bases fit TRBD1. Germline V gene lookup returns CDR1 SGHTA and CDR2 FQGNSA. The CDR3 has 15 amino acids. J was trimmed by 12 bases and V by 6 bases; bases with no gene match: 14. The CDR3 is CASRAGTGALSAQFF. The CDR3 nucleotides are TGTGCCAGCAGGGCCGGGACAGGGGCCCTTTCTGCGCAGTTCTTC.

The V and J genes are TRBV7-2 and TRBJ1-3; a weak D match, TRBD1 (6 bases). This CDR3 region has 13 residues. Germline assignment: CDR1 SGHTA and CDR2 FQGNSA. Between the trimmed V and J ends, which lost 5 bases and 3 bases, there was a span of 8 bases. In nucleotides, the CDR3 is TGTGCCAGCAGCACAGGGTATGGAAACACCATATATTTT. It translates to CASSTGYGNTIYF.

The rearrangement uses TRBV28 and TRBJ1-2; a weak D match, TRBD1 (6 bases). V lost 6 bases to trimming and J lost 8 bases, with 16 bases between them. This CDR3 region has 13 residues. Per the germline V gene, CDR1 is MDHEN and CDR2 is SYDVKM. CDR3 coding DNA: TGTGCCAGCAGACGGACAGCCACGGGAGGCTACACCTTC. Translated: CASRRTATGGYTF.

This rearrangement joins TRBV9 to TRBJ2-3; 8 bases map to TRBD1. The V gene end was trimmed by 2 bases and the J gene end by 5 bases; junction bases not matched to a gene: 7. The germline V gene has CDR1 SGDLS and CDR2 YYNGEE. The CDR3 covers 15 residues. The CDR3 loop is CASSVTGTGLDTQYF. Written as DNA, the CDR3 is TGTGCCAGCAGCGTCACCGGGACAGGTCTAGATACGCAGTATTTT.

The rearrangement uses TRBV19 and TRBJ1-1; 8 positions match TRBD1. Germline V gene sequence: CDR1 LNHDA, CDR2 SQIVND (reference sequence). The CDR3 sequence is 15 residues long. After removal of 6 bases from V and 1 base from J, the junction contained 7 bases not matched to a gene. This CDR3 is CASRDNRGTNTEAFF. The CDR3 DNA sequence: TGTGCCAGTAGGGATAACAGGGGGACGAACACTGAAGCTTTCTTT.

CDR3 in DNA: TGTGCCAGCAGCTTCAGGGGGGGATCCCTATCGGGTGGCTACACCTTC. Protein product: CASSFRGGSLSGGYTF. This chain joins TRBV7-2 and TRBJ1-2; 7 bases match TRBD1. The CDR3 spans 16 residues. The ends lost 3 bases at V and 7 bases at J; junction bases unmatched: 14. Germline CDR1 is SGHTA and CDR2 is FQGNSA. Combining the CDR3 with reference TRBV7-2 and TRBJ1-2 gives the whole variable domain GAGVSQSPSNKVTEKGKDVELRCDPISGHTALYWYRQSLGQGLEFLIYFQGNSAPDKSGLPSDRFSAERTGGSVSTLTIQRTQQEDSAVYLCASSFRGGSLSGGYTFGSGTRLTVV.

This clone was picked up a small number of times. This chain uses TRBV6-1 with TRBJ2-7; 13 nucleotides line up with TRBD2. CDR1 is MNHNS and CDR2 is SASEGT in the germline V gene. This CDR3 spans 17 amino acids. The ends lost 4 bases at V and 0 bases at J; junction bases unmatched: 6. CDR3 loop: CASSGTSGGRSSYEQYF. The CDR3 region has the DNA TGTGCCAGCAGTGGGACTAGCGGGGGAAGGAGCTCCTACGAGCAGTACTTC.

This clone was picked up a small number of times. The CDR3 is CASSPSGAVGTGELFF. The CDR3 nucleotides read TGTGCCAGCAGCCCCTCAGGGGCGGTGGGGACCGGGGAGCTGTTTTTT. The chain carries TRBV6-6 and TRBJ2-2; a possible D gene is TRBD1 (6 bases). The V gene's germline CDR1 is MNHNY and CDR2 SVGAGI (reference sequence). The CDR3 is 16 residues long. Trimming stripped 6 bases from V and 5 bases from J, with 19 bases between.

The chain uses TRBV2 and TRBJ2-7; TRBD1 matches at 7 bases. The CDR3 runs to 12 residues. CDR1 is SNHLY and CDR2 is FYNNEI in the germline V gene. The junction had 1 base not matched to a gene; V was cut back by 5 bases and J by 3 bases. The CDR3 bases are TGTGCCAGCAGTCGGGACAGCTACGAGCAGTACGTC. Its translation is CASSRDSYEQYV.

The chain is built from TRBV5-1 and TRBJ1-1, with D unresolved. The CDR3 runs to 15 residues. Per germline, CDR1 SGHRS and CDR2 YFSETQ. Deletions cut 0 bases from V and 0 bases from J, with 9 bases between. The CDR3 loop is CASSLASYMNTEAFF. CDR3 DNA: TGCGCCAGCAGCTTGGCCAGCTACATGAACACTGAAGCTTTCTTT.

The chain couples TRBV7-3 to TRBJ2-2; D is unclear. The length of the CDR3 is 14 residues. The germline gives CDR1 SGHTA, CDR2 FQGTGA. Between the trimmed V and J ends, which lost 7 bases and 0 bases, there was a span of 9 bases. In nucleotides, the CDR3 is TGTGCCAGCAAAACAACCACGAACACCGGGGAGCTGTTTTTT. Encoded protein: CASKTTTNTGELFF.